This T cell receptor beta chain comes out of a study of T cells in Graves' hyperthyroidism and ophthalmopathy (dated by TCRdb to between 2017 and 2020). Turning to the overall study: Peripheral blood was collected at initial diagnosis, before any treatment. Following sampling, methimazole starting at 30 mg daily was given to hyperthyroidism patients, and high-dose intravenous methylprednisolone was given to ophthalmopathy patients. According to the paper, TCR Vbeta CDR3 sequencing was carried out on some 130 peripheral blood samples, which came from 40 to 45 ophthalmopathy, fewer than 80 hyperthyroidism and approximately 17 progressor patients. Thyroid tissue and blood T-cell repertoires from six Graves' hyperthyroidism patients were also compared in the study. Prospective prediction of ophthalmopathy was tested in an independent validation cohort consisting of fewer than 20 hyperthyroidism patients and 15 to 17 patients who later progressed to ophthalmopathy. To identify distinguishing TCR V-J signatures, a discovery cohort of 95 to 100 patients was used, comprising fewer than 45 with Graves' ophthalmopathy and approximately 58 with stable Graves' hyperthyroidism. The 90 to 100 discovery patients were randomly divided into training and test sets at a 7:3 ratio.

From a lookup of the germline V gene (reference sequence), CDR1 and CDR2 are DFQATT and SNEGSKA. The CDR3 covers 14 residues, taking in both the cysteine and the phenylalanine. CDR3 DNA is the only sequence kept; it has 42 bases, read in frame from the first base. The research as a whole found: In validation, progression to ophthalmopathy was predicted by the model with 70.59% sensitivity and nearly 75% specificity, a median of roughly 6.4 months before onset. No statistical method was used to set the sample size in advance, and investigators knew the group allocation. Blood samples also contained most of the expanded thyroid clonotypes (frequency above 0.001), which suggests that blood repertoires may reflect thyroid immune responses. Ophthalmopathy was separated from stable hyperthyroidism by a 13 V-J signature model, with 85% to 90% sensitivity and 81% to 83% specificity obtained in cross-validation and 80%/75% obtained in testing.

Stable Graves' hyperthyroidism was defined as the absence of progression to ophthalmopathy over 18 months of follow-up. Hyperthyroidism patients were newly diagnosed, with disease duration under 2 months, and aged 18 to 65 years. Patients with uncontrolled infections, other autoimmune diseases, pregnancy or lactation were excluded. Diagnoses were established on the basis of clinical symptoms, serum thyroxine and TRAb, thyroid ultrasound, and orbital computed tomography. Ficoll-Paque density gradient centrifugation was used to isolate PBMCs from around 9.1 ml of fresh peripheral blood. Trizol reagent was used to extract total RNA, and RNA quality was then checked on an Agilent 2100 Bioanalyzer. The TCR beta CDR3 regions were amplified from the RNA transcripts. For the first round of RT-PCR on the TCR CDR3, the HTBI primer set was used together with the Qiagen OneStep RT-PCR kit. Libraries were constructed in a second round of multiplex PCR, after which size selection and purification were performed. Sequencing of the libraries was done on an Illumina HiSeq2000 using paired-end 100 bp reads. The published analysis was carried out like this. Raw data were processed with SOAPnuke, discarding reads with adapters, uncalled bases, mean Phred below 15, or no exact constant-primer or identifier match. High-quality paired reads were merged using COPE v1.2.5, and each unique nucleotide sequence was defined as a clonotype. MiTCR v1.1 was used to align clonotypes to the IMGT TRBV, TRBD and TRBJ reference segments. Only V-J combinations with frequency above 0.0001, covering approximately 99% of repertoires, were analysed. The TCS score was defined as F50 (clonal expansion) divided by E x V (chaos), with BLOSUM62-based TCRdist calculated between CDR3 peptides within each V-J. Welch's t-statistics and random forest reduced fewer than 550 V-J features to roughly 13, which were used in a naive Bayes classifier (R e1071). TCRdb reprocessed the public reads (quality trimming at Q25 with fastp, clone calling with MiXCR) and kept in-frame beta chains. Every distinct CDR3 protein forms one entry, paired with its most common genes and DNA. TCRdb, not the original authors, processed these V and J calls. Here the sample has a few hundred thousand distinct CDR3 sequences; approximately 14% occur a single time. Under 8% of the sample belongs to the ten largest clones.

This clonotype was detected many times. Its antigen target is currently unknown. Sequence at one end of the junction differs from germline and may be a read error. Recombination joined TRBV20-1 with TRBJ2-5, with TRBD1 tentatively as D gene (5 bases match). Sequenced input: blood. The sequence derives from a woman aged 30 to 39 with Graves' hyperthyroidism. The CDR3 region has the sequence CSAGDSGVGETQYF. The DNA is as follows: TGCAGTGCTGGAGACAGTGGGGTTGGAGAGACCCAGTACTTC.